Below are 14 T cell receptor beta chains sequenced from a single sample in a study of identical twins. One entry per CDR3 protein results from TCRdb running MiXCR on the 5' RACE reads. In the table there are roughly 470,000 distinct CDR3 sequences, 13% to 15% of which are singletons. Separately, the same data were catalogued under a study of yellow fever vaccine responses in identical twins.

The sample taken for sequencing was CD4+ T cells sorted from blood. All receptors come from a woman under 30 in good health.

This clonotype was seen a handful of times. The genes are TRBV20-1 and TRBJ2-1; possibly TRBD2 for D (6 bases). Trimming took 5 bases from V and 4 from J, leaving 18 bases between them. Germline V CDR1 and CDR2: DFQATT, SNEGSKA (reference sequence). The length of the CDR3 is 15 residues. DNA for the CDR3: TGCAGTGCTTCCCCACGGGCGGGACCATACAATGAGCAGTTCTTC. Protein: CSASPRAGPYNEQFF.

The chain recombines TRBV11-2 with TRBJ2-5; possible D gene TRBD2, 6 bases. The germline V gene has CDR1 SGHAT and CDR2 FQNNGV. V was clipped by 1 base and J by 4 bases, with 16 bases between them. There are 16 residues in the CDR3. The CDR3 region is CASSLVGGRMGETQYF. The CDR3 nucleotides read TGTGCCAGCAGCTTAGTTGGGGGGAGGATGGGAGAGACCCAGTACTTC.

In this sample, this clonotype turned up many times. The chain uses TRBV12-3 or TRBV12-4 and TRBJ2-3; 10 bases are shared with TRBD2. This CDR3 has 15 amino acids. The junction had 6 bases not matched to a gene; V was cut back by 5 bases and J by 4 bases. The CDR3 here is CASSPLAGVADTQYF. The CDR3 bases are TGTGCCAGCAGTCCGCTAGCGGGAGTAGCAGATACGCAGTATTTT.

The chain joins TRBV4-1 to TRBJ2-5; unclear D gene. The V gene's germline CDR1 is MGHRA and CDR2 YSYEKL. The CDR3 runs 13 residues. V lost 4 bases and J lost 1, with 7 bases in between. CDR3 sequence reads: CASSPVLQETQYF. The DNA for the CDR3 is TGCGCCAGCAGCCCGGTACTCCAAGAGACCCAGTACTTC.

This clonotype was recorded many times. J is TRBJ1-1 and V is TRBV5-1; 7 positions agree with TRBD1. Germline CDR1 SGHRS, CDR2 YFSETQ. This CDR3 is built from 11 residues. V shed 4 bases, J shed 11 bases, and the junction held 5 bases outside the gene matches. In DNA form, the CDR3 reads TGCGCCAGCAGCCTACAGGGGAGCGCTTTCTTT. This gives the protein CASSLQGSAFF.

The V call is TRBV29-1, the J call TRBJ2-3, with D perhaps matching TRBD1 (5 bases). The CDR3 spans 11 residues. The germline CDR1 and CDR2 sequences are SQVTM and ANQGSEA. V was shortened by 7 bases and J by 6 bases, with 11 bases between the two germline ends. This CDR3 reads CSGSSGDTQYF. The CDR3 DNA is TGCAGCGGCTCCTCAGGGGATACGCAGTATTTT.

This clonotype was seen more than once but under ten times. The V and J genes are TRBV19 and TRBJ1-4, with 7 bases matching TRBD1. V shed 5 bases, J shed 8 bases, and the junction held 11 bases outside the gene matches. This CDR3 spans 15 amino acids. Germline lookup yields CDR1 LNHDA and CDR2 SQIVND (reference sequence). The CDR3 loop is CASSSEGAQREKLFF. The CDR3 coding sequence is TGTGCCAGTAGTTCCGAGGGGGCGCAGAGGGAAAAACTGTTTTTT. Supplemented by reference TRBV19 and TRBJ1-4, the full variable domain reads DGGITQSPKYLFRKEGQNVTLSCEQNLNHDAMYWYRQDPGQGLRLIYYSQIVNDFQKGDIAEGYSVSREKKESFPLTVTSAQKNPTAFYLCASSSEGAQREKLFFGSGTQLSVL.

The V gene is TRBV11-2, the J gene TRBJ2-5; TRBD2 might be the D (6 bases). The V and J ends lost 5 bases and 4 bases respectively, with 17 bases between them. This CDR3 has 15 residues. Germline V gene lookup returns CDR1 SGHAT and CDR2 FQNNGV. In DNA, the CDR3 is TGTGCCAGCAGCCCCCCTGGAGGGAAGGGAGAGACCCAGTACTTC. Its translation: CASSPPGGKGETQYF.

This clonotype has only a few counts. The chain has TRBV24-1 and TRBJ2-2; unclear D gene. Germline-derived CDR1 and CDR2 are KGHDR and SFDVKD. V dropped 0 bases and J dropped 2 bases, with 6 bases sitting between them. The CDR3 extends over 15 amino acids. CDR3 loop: CATSDLLDNTGELFF. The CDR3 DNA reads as TGTGCCACCAGTGATTTGCTGGATAACACCGGGGAGCTGTTTTTT.

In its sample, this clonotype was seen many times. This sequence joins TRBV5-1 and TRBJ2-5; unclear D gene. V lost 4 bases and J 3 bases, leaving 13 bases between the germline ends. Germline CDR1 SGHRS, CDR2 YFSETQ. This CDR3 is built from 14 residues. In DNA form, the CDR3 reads TGCGCCAGCAGCCTTGGGTCATCAAAAGAGACCCAGTACTTC. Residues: CASSLGSSKETQYF.

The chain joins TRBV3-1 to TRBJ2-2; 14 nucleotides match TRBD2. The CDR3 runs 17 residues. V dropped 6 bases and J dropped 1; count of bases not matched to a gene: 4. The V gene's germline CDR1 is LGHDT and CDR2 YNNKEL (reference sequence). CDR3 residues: CASRRLAGGQNTGELFF. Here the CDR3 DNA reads TGTGCCAGCAGAAGACTAGCGGGGGGGCAGAACACCGGGGAGCTGTTTTTT.

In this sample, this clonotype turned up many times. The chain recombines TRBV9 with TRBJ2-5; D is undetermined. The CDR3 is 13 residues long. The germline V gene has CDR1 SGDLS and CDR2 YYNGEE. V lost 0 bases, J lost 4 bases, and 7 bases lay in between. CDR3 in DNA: TGTGCCAGCAGCGTAGGTTTGACAGAGACCCAGTACTTC. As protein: CASSVGLTETQYF.

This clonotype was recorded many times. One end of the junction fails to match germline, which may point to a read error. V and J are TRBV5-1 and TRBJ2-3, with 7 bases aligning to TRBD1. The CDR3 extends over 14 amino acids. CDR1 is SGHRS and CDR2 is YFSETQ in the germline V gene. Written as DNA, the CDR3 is TGTGCCAGCAGCTCCGGGACAGGCACAGATACGCAGTATTTT. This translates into CASSSGTGTDTQYF.

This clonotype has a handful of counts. CDR3 in amino acids: CSVKGQQNTGELFF. DNA for the CDR3: TGCAGCGTCAAAGGACAGCAGAACACCGGGGAGCTGTTTTTT. The V call is TRBV29-1, the J call TRBJ2-2; tentative D call: TRBD1 (6 bases). Germline CDR1 and CDR2: SQVTM and ANQGSEA. V gave up 6 bases and J gave up 1 base, with 12 bases separating them. The CDR3 spans 14 residues.